The 21 T cell receptor beta chains in this list originate from one sample, sequenced in a study of identical twins. TCRdb analysed the 5' RACE reads with MiXCR anew, one entry per CDR3 protein. The data hold 510,000 or so distinct CDR3 sequences, with 12% to 15% observed a single time. These same data were also listed under a study on yellow fever vaccine responses in identical twins.

Sequencing was done on a sample of CD4+ T cells sorted from blood. The receptors were gathered from a woman between 18 and 30 years old in good health.

The chain joins TRBV7-3 to TRBJ2-5; no definite D call. CDR3 length: 13 amino acids. Germline CDR1 and CDR2: SGHTA and FQGTGA. The germline V and J ends were trimmed by 5 bases and 0 bases, with 7 bases remaining between them. CDR3 sequence: CASSIHNQETQYF. CDR3 coding DNA: TGTGCCAGCAGCATACACAACCAAGAGACCCAGTACTTC.

The chain joins TRBV5-5 to TRBJ2-7; 9 bases are a match to TRBD2. V shed 2 bases, J shed 4 bases, and the junction held 16 bases outside the gene matches. The germline V gene has CDR1 SGHKS and CDR2 YYEKEE (reference sequence). This CDR3 has 18 residues. CDR3 nucleotides: TGTGCCAGCAGCTTAGTCGGAGCGGGGGGACCCAGTATATACGAGCAGTACGTC. Protein: CASSLVGAGGPSIYEQYV.

In its sample, this clonotype was seen a few times. The chain combines TRBV6-5 with TRBJ2-5; no clear D. The V gene lost 0 bases and the J gene lost 5 bases, with 13 bases spanning the gap. Looked up from germline, CDR1 is MNHEY and CDR2 is SVGAGI. The CDR3 is made up of 15 amino acids. CDR3 nucleotide sequence: TGTGCCAGCAGTTACTCGACGGGTGAAACGGAGACCCAGTACTTC. This encodes CASSYSTGETETQYF.

This clonotype was recorded a few times. This sequence joins TRBV10-3 and TRBJ2-7; weak D call: TRBD1 (5 bases). Trimming shortened V by 2 bases and J by 9 bases, and 11 bases separated the two germline ends. This CDR3 has 12 residues. Germline CDR1 ENHRY, CDR2 SYGVKD. CDR3 sequence reads: CAISERRGGQYF. Written as DNA, the CDR3 is TGTGCCATCAGTGAGCGAAGGGGTGGGCAGTACTTC.

This clonotype showed up just a few times. The chain recombines TRBV27 with TRBJ1-2, with D perhaps matching TRBD1 (5 bases). The CDR3 covers 14 residues. Per the germline V gene, CDR1 is MNHEY and CDR2 is SMNVEV (reference sequence). Trimming left V 3 bases short and J 5 bases short, with 13 bases between. CDR3 sequence reads: CASSLTGRVYGYTF. The CDR3 nucleotides are TGTGCCAGCAGTTTGACGGGCAGGGTGTATGGCTACACCTTC.

CDR3 sequence (DNA): TGTGCCAGCAGCTTACACCTAGTGGATGAGCAGTTCTTC. Translated: CASSLHLVDEQFF. The chain recombines TRBV11-3 with TRBJ2-1; D is undetermined. CDR1 SGHNT and CDR2 YENEEA come from the germline V gene. The CDR3 is made up of 13 amino acids. V was pared by 2 bases and J by 8 bases, with 10 bases between.

This chain links TRBV6-5 with TRBJ2-7; the D gene is possibly TRBD1 (6 bases). Between the trimmed V and J ends, which lost 5 bases and 3 bases, there was a span of 17 bases. The CDR3 totals 15 residues. Germline assignment: CDR1 MNHEY and CDR2 SVGAGI. In DNA, the CDR3 is TGTGCCAGCAGTCCCTCGACAGGTCGTTACTACGAGCAGTACTTC. As protein: CASSPSTGRYYEQYF.

This clonotype was picked up a small number of times. The chain's CDR3 is CASRPRAGVPYNEQFF. The CDR3 nucleotides read TGTGCCAGCAGACCAAGGGCGGGGGTACCCTACAATGAGCAGTTCTTC. The V call is TRBV6-1, the J call TRBJ2-1; 7 positions agree with TRBD2. Germline trimming cut 6 bases from V and 2 bases from J; bases unmatched to any gene: 10. Germline CDR1 MNHNS, CDR2 SASEGT. The CDR3 runs 16 residues.

The CDR3 DNA sequence: TGTGCCAGCAGCCCAGCTGGGGGGGTAACCTACAATGAGCAGTTCTTC. Translating it yields CASSPAGGVTYNEQFF. V gene TRBV11-3 combines with J gene TRBJ2-1; TRBD2 matches at 7 bases. This CDR3 spans 16 amino acids. The ends lost 5 bases at V and 2 bases at J; junction bases unmatched: 9. Germline-derived CDR1 and CDR2 are SGHNT and YENEEA. The full variable domain, in which reference TRBV11-3 and TRBJ2-1 provide the parts outside the CDR3, is EAGVVQSPRYKIIEKKQPVAFWCNPISGHNTLYWYLQNLGQGPELLIRYENEEAVDDSQLPKDRFSAERLKGVDSTLKIQPAELGDSAVYLCASSPAGGVTYNEQFFGPGTRLTVL.

V is TRBV12-3 or TRBV12-4 and J is TRBJ2-3; D could derive from TRBD1 or TRBD2 (5 bases each). The CDR3 loop spans 16 amino acids. V was pared by 4 bases and J by 3 bases, with 17 bases between. The CDR3 region is CASSSSGPFNTDTQYF. CDR3 bases: TGTGCCAGCAGTTCCTCGGGACCGTTCAATACAGATACGCAGTATTTT.

This clonotype was found a few times. This chain uses TRBV12-3 or TRBV12-4 with TRBJ1-5; D gene unclear. V lost 5 bases to trimming and J lost 9 bases, with 11 bases between them. CDR3 length: 12 amino acids. For the CDR3, the DNA is TGTGCCAGCAGTCTTCGCCCTGGGCCCCAGCATTTT. This gives the protein CASSLRPGPQHF.

This chain links TRBV24-1 with TRBJ2-3; TRBD2 is a possible D gene (6 bases). The germline gives CDR1 KGHDR, CDR2 SFDVKD. Trimming shortened V by 4 bases and J by 0 bases, and 10 bases separated the two germline ends. The CDR3 totals 15 residues. The chain's CDR3 is CATSDRTTSTDTQYF. The DNA of the CDR3 is TGTGCCACCAGTGACCGGACTACTAGCACAGATACGCAGTATTTT.

The chain links TRBV6-5 to TRBJ1-1; no clear D. The V gene lost 3 bases and the J gene lost 1 base, with 12 bases spanning the gap. The CDR3 contains 15 residues. Germline lookup yields CDR1 MNHEY and CDR2 SVGAGI. CDR3 amino acids: CASSYTEGRNTEAFF. CDR3 in DNA: TGTGCCAGCAGTTATACAGAGGGAAGGAACACTGAAGCTTTCTTT.

This chain joins TRBV5-1 and TRBJ2-2; no clear D. CDR1 is SGHRS and CDR2 is YFSETQ in the germline V gene. Trimming removed 5 bases from V and 3 bases from J, with 8 bases in between. The CDR3 is 13 residues long. The CDR3 loop is CASRSRDTGELFF. CDR3 DNA: TGCGCCAGCAGGTCGAGAGACACCGGGGAGCTGTTTTTT.

V gene TRBV24-1 combines with J gene TRBJ2-1, with D perhaps matching TRBD1 (6 bases). This CDR3 is built from 16 residues. The V gene's germline CDR1 is KGHDR and CDR2 SFDVKD. With 5 bases removed from V and 0 bases from J, the gap between germline ends came to 13 bases. The CDR3 DNA reads TGTGCCACCAGTGGCCGACAGGTGACCTCCTACAATGAGCAGTTCTTC. Protein: CATSGRQVTSYNEQFF.

The genes are TRBV11-1 and TRBJ2-3, with D unresolved. Germline V gives CDR1 SGHAT, CDR2 FQDESV (reference sequence). V was clipped by 7 bases and J by 0 bases, with 26 bases between them. The CDR3 totals 19 residues. CDR3 DNA: TGTGCCAGCATCCCTTCATGGCTTCCTAGGGCTGCTAGCACAGATACGCAGTATTTT. Protein: CASIPSWLPRAASTDTQYF.

This chain joins TRBV20-1 and TRBJ2-1; D unclear. V was pared by 0 bases and J by 6 bases, with 6 bases between. This CDR3 spans 12 amino acids. The germline CDR1 and CDR2 sequences are DFQATT and SNEGSKA (reference sequence). DNA of the CDR3: TGCAGTGCTAGAGATTTGTTCAATGAGCAGTTCTTC. It translates to CSARDLFNEQFF.

This clonotype has just a few counts. The chain joins TRBV9 to TRBJ2-3; D might be TRBD2 (6 bases). V lost 3 bases to trimming and J lost 5 bases, with 10 bases between them. The CDR3 sequence is 13 residues long. Germline loops: CDR1 SGDLS, CDR2 YYNGEE. CDR3 region: CASSDRELDTQYF. CDR3 nucleotides: TGTGCCAGCAGCGACCGGGAGCTAGATACGCAGTATTTT.

A few counts support this clonotype. V gene TRBV7-2 combines with J gene TRBJ1-6; maybe TRBD1 (6 bases). Germline V gene lookup returns CDR1 SGHTA and CDR2 FQGNSA. The CDR3 sequence is 15 residues long. V gave up 4 bases and J gave up 9 bases, with 16 bases separating them. The CDR3 reads CASSSQGRYGSPLHF. CDR3 nucleotide sequence: TGTGCCAGCAGCTCACAGGGTAGATATGGTTCACCCCTCCACTTT.

Only a few counts were recorded for this clonotype. The chain employs TRBV6-1 and TRBJ2-2, with 10 bases fitting TRBD1. This CDR3 comprises 15 residues. V lost 5 bases to trimming and J lost 5 bases; unmatched junction nucleotides: 5. Germline V gene data show CDR1 as MNHNS and CDR2 as SASEGT. The CDR3 sequence: CASSPPDRGTGELFF. The CDR3 nucleotides read TGTGCCAGCAGTCCGCCGGACAGGGGGACCGGGGAGCTGTTTTTT.

This clonotype was counted a few times. The rearrangement links TRBV27 to TRBJ2-5, with unresolved D. The CDR3 is made up of 14 amino acids. The V gene's germline CDR1 is MNHEY and CDR2 SMNVEV (reference sequence). V was shortened by 8 bases and J by 1 base, with 14 bases between the two germline ends. For the CDR3, the DNA is TGTGCCAGCCGCTTTACTCTAGGCCAAGAGACCCAGTACTTC. It yields the protein CASRFTLGQETQYF.